This T cell receptor (beta chain) stems from a study of T cells in Graves' hyperthyroidism and ophthalmopathy (dated by TCRdb to the late 2010s). With regard to the full study: Peripheral blood was collected at initial diagnosis, before any treatment. To identify distinguishing TCR V-J signatures, a discovery cohort of about 100 patients was used, comprising roughly 45 with Graves' ophthalmopathy and 57 with stable Graves' hyperthyroidism. Prospective prediction of ophthalmopathy was tested in an independent validation cohort of approximately 19 hyperthyroidism patients and around 16 patients who later progressed to ophthalmopathy. For training and testing, the 100 patients in the discovery cohort were randomly divided in a 7:3 ratio. In addition, the study compared T-cell repertoires in thyroid tissue and in blood from several Graves' hyperthyroidism patients. Following sampling, methimazole starting at 30 mg daily was given to hyperthyroidism patients, and high-dose intravenous methylprednisolone was given to ophthalmopathy patients. The paper describes TCR Vbeta CDR3 sequencing of about 140 peripheral blood samples, made up of 43 ophthalmopathy patients, some 76 hyperthyroidism patients and roughly 17 progressor patients. General study outcomes and caveats: No statistical method was used to fix the sample size in advance, and group allocation was not hidden from the investigators. Blood samples also contained most of the expanded thyroid clonotypes (frequency above 0.001), which suggests that blood repertoires may reflect thyroid immune responses. A model built on a 13 V-J signature distinguished ophthalmopathy from stable hyperthyroidism, reaching about 89% sensitivity and around 81% specificity in cross-validation and 80%/75% in testing. During validation, the model predicted progression to ophthalmopathy a median of around 7 months ahead of onset, with roughly 65% sensitivity and 72.22% specificity.

Graves' hyperthyroidism was defined as stable when no progression to ophthalmopathy occurred over 18 months of follow-up. Hyperthyroidism patients were aged 18 to 65 years and newly diagnosed, with disease duration of less than 2 months. Patients with uncontrolled infections, other autoimmune diseases, pregnancy or lactation were excluded. Clinical symptoms, serum thyroxine and TRAb, thyroid ultrasound, and orbital computed tomography formed the basis for the diagnoses. Ficoll-Paque density gradient centrifugation was used to isolate PBMCs from around 10 ml of fresh peripheral blood. Total RNA was extracted using Trizol reagent, and RNA quality was assessed on an Agilent 2100 Bioanalyzer. Amplification of TCR beta CDR3 regions was carried out from RNA transcripts. The TCR CDR3 was subjected to a first round of RT-PCR using the HTBI primer set and the Qiagen OneStep RT-PCR kit. A second multiplex PCR round built the libraries, followed by size selection and purification. The libraries were sequenced on an Illumina HiSeq2000 using paired-end 100 bp reads. From the authors' description of their analysis: Raw data were processed with SOAPnuke, discarding reads with adapters, uncalled bases, mean Phred below 15, or no exact constant-primer or identifier match. COPE v1.2.5 was used to merge the high-quality paired reads, and each unique nucleotide sequence was defined as a clonotype. Clonotypes were aligned to IMGT TRBV, TRBD and TRBJ reference segments using MiTCR v1.1. Only V-J combinations with frequency above 0.0001, covering 99% to 99.2% of repertoires, were analysed. A TCS score was defined as the ratio between F50 (clonal expansion) and ExV (chaos), using BLOSUM62-based TCRdist between CDR3 peptides within each V-J. Welch's t-statistics and random forest reduced approximately 520 V-J features to around 14, which were used in a naive Bayes classifier (R e1071). Starting from the raw public reads, TCRdb applied fastp trimming at Q25, assembled clones with MiXCR and retained in-frame beta chains. Each CDR3 protein appears once, grouped with its most common genes and DNA. V and J calls and clone size were set by TCRdb, not the authors. The sample contains about 360,000 distinct CDR3 sequences, around 14% of them found a single time. The top ten clones comprise roughly 8.3% of the sample.

This clonotype was counted ten times or more. Its recognized antigen is unknown. The sample holds no much larger clone one base away, and base qualities are not on file. The CDR3 covers 16 residues, taking in both the cysteine and the phenylalanine. The retained sequence is limited to the CDR3, 48 bases, with the frame set at the first base. The V end gives up 3 bases and the J end 3 bases, leaving 12 bases in the junction not matched to a gene. Taken from the germline V gene (reference sequence), the CDR1 and CDR2 loops are DFQATT and SNEGSKA. The clonotype comes from a woman between 18 and 29 years old with Graves' hyperthyroidism. Sequencing used blood. Recombination joined TRBV20-1 with TRBJ2-3, with 7 bases aligning to TRBD2. The nucleotide sequence reads TGCAGTGCTAGCCCCGGACTAGTTCTTGCGACAGATACGCAGTATTTT. Its translation reads: CSASPGLVLATDTQYF.